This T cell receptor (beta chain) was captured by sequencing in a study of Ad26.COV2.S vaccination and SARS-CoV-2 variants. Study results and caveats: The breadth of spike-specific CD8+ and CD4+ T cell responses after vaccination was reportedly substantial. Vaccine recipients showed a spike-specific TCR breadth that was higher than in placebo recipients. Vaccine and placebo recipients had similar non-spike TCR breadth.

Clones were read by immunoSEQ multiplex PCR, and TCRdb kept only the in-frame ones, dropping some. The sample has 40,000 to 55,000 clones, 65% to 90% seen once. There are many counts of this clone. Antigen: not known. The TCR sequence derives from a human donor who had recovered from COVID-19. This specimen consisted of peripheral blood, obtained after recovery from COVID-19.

The CDR3 sequence is CASSWDPSGGYTF. CDR3 nucleotides: TGTGCCAGCAGCTGGGACCCCTCAGGCGGCTACACCTTC. The chain couples TRBV14 to TRBJ1-2; a weak D match, TRBD1 (5 bases). Germline CDR1 and CDR2: SGHDN and FVKESK. This CDR3 comprises 13 residues. Trimming took 5 bases from V and 8 from J, leaving 15 bases between them.